A selection of T cell receptor beta chains follows, all from one sample in a study of beta chain features in type 1 diabetes. The table came from immunoSEQ multiplex PCR; TCRdb's copy has only in-frame clones and leaves some out. Of under 300,000 clones in the sample, over 11% were seen once. The sample was naive CD4+ T cells from blood. All receptors come from a young man with type 1 diabetes. Both conserved end residues are part of each CDR3. D genes are given only for firm matches. The size of a clone is reported for some rows only, either as once, few or many, or as a class for expanded clones.

v_call	j_call	clone_size	d_call	cdr3_aa	cdr3_nt
TRBV9	TRBJ1-1	.	.	CASSVVGQSNTEAFF	TGTGCCAGCAGCGTAGTCGGACAGTCAAACACTGAAGCTTTCTTT
TRBV10-2	TRBJ1-1	once	.	CASSEDLRGTEAFF	TGCGCCAGCAGTGAGGACCTCCGAGGGACTGAAGCTTTCTTT
TRBV6-5	TRBJ1-5	.	.	CASRQGSNQPQHF	TGTGCCAGCAGACAGGGCAGCAATCAGCCCCAGCATTTT
TRBV7-2	TRBJ2-5	few	.	CASSRTGRDETQYF	TGTGCCAGCAGCCGGACAGGGAGGGACGAGACCCAGTACTTC
TRBV5-1	TRBJ1-2	.	.	CASSLARTLNYGYTF	TGCGCCAGCAGCTTGGCCCGGACTCTTAACTATGGCTACACCTTC
TRBV5-1	TRBJ2-5	few	.	CASSREGKETQYF	TGCGCCAGCAGTCGGGAAGGGAAAGAGACCCAGTACTTC
TRBV4-1	TRBJ2-7	.	TRBD1	CASSQAGTGSYEQYF	TGCGCCAGCAGCCAAGCAGGGACAGGCTCCTACGAGCAGTACTTC
TRBV27	TRBJ2-6	few	.	CASRRGTDSGANVLTF	TGTGCCAGCAGAAGGGGAACTGACTCTGGGGCCAACGTCCTGACTTTC
TRBV5-6	TRBJ2-3	.	TRBD2	CASTGLAGAADTQYF	TGTGCCAGCACCGGACTAGCGGGAGCCGCAGATACGCAGTATTTT
TRBV7-2	TRBJ2-7	.	.	CASSLQGSWGYEQYF	TGTGCCAGCAGCCTGCAGGGGAGTTGGGGGTACGAGCAGTACTTC
TRBV7-6	TRBJ2-6	.	TRBD1	CASSSELQGALSGANVLTF	TGTGCCAGCAGCTCAGAATTGCAGGGGGCTCTCTCTGGGGCCAACGTCCTGACTTTC
TRBV19	TRBJ2-2	few	.	CASSIVRRVTGELFF	TGTGCCAGTAGTATAGTTCGCAGGGTCACCGGGGAGCTGTTTTTT
TRBV19	TRBJ2-3	.	TRBD1	CASTRDRANTDTQYF	TGTGCCAGTACCAGGGACAGGGCCAATACAGATACGCAGTATTTT
TRBV6-5	TRBJ2-3	few	.	CASSYSVTPPTDTQYF	TGTGCCAGCAGTTACTCGGTGACTCCTCCCACAGATACGCAGTATTTT
TRBV7-9	TRBJ1-1	.	.	CASRQNTGKNTEAFF	TGTGCCAGCAGACAGAACACAGGGAAGAACACTGAAGCTTTCTTT
TRBV18	TRBJ2-7	few	.	CASSPTVYEQYF	TGTGCCAGCTCACCTACTGTCTACGAGCAGTACTTC
TRBV4-1	TRBJ2-1	.	TRBD2	CASRGSLAGFNEQFF	TGCGCCAGCAGAGGGTCGCTAGCGGGGTTCAATGAGCAGTTCTTC
TRBV19	TRBJ2-5	.	TRBD2	CASSSGGVQYF	TGTGCCAGTAGTTCCGGGGGGGTCCAGTACTTC
TRBV27	TRBJ2-1	.	.	CASKEGTSYNEQFF	TGTGCCAGCAAGGAGGGGACTTCATACAATGAGCAGTTCTTC
TRBV5-1	TRBJ2-7	.	TRBD1	CASSLGPGQGLGEQYF	TGCGCCAGCAGCTTGGGCCCGGGACAGGGCCTGGGGGAGCAGTACTTC
TRBV6-5	TRBJ1-2	once	.	CASSTRGANYGYTF	TGTGCCAGCAGTACCCGAGGAGCAAACTATGGCTACACCTTC
TRBV4-2	TRBJ2-7	few	TRBD2	CASSQVTSGNHYEQYF	TGTGCCAGCAGCCAAGTGACTAGCGGGAACCACTACGAGCAGTACTTC
TRBV5-6	TRBJ1-2	few	TRBD1	CASSSQRTGVGYTF	TGTGCCAGCAGCTCGCAACGGACAGGGGTCGGCTACACCTTC
TRBV5-1	TRBJ1-1	.	.	CASSRGAGSTEAFF	TGCGCCAGCAGCCGCGGGGCAGGGAGCACTGAAGCTTTCTTT
TRBV29-1	TRBJ2-7	.	.	CSVLRAGALEQYF	TGCAGCGTTCTCAGGGCAGGGGCCCTCGAGCAGTACTTC
TRBV29-1	TRBJ2-3	.	TRBD1	CSGGPRGGNTDTQYF	TGCAGCGGGGGACCTAGAGGGGGCAACACAGATACGCAGTATTTT
TRBV5-1	TRBJ2-3	.	TRBD2	CASGSTSSTDTQYF	TGCGCCAGCGGATCGACTAGCAGCACAGATACGCAGTATTTT
TRBV5-1	TRBJ1-5	few	TRBD1	CASSWTGGDQPQHF	TGCGCCAGCAGCTGGACAGGGGGGGATCAGCCCCAGCATTTT
TRBV9	TRBJ2-5	few	TRBD2	CASSVTSGGQETQYF	TGTGCCAGCAGCGTGACTAGCGGAGGTCAAGAGACCCAGTACTTC
TRBV18	TRBJ2-5	few	.	CASSPGGSTAETQYF	TGTGCCAGCTCACCAGGGGGGTCGACAGCGGAGACCCAGTACTTC
TRBV19	TRBJ1-1	few	TRBD1	CASSTDRGETEAFF	TGTGCCAGTAGTACGGACAGGGGTGAGACTGAAGCTTTCTTT
TRBV30	TRBJ2-3	.	.	CAWSAGGTDTQYF	TGTGCCTGGAGTGCAGGGGGCACAGATACGCAGTATTTT
TRBV25-1	TRBJ1-2	few	TRBD1	CASSGDSPYGYTF	TGTGCCAGCAGTGGGGACAGCCCCTATGGCTACACCTTC
TRBV5-1	TRBJ1-5	.	.	CASSLAGVGNQPQHF	TGCGCCAGCAGCTTGGCCGGGGTGGGCAATCAGCCCCAGCATTTT
TRBV30	TRBJ1-4	.	TRBD1	CAWSVPDRGTEKLFF	TGTGCCTGGAGTGTACCGGACAGGGGGACTGAAAAACTGTTTTTT
TRBV9	TRBJ2-1	few	TRBD2	CASSVVPSGNEQFF	TGTGCCAGCAGCGTAGTGCCTAGCGGCAATGAGCAGTTCTTC
TRBV7-9	TRBJ1-5	.	.	CASSPSGVPTPQHF	TGTGCCAGCAGCCCTTCAGGGGTTCCTACGCCCCAGCATTTT
TRBV2	TRBJ1-2	.	.	CASRDDSIYGYTF	TGTGCCAGCAGGGATGACAGCATCTATGGCTACACCTTC
TRBV28	TRBJ2-7	.	TRBD1	CASSGQGASSYEQYF	TGTGCCAGCAGCGGACAGGGGGCGAGCTCCTACGAGCAGTACTTC
TRBV7-9	TRBJ2-5	few	.	CASSLAEFRGGETQYF	TGTGCCAGCAGCTTAGCGGAATTTAGGGGAGGAGAGACCCAGTACTTC
TRBV10-3	TRBJ1-2	.	TRBD1	CAISESQGARYGYTF	TGTGCCATCAGTGAGTCGCAGGGGGCGCGGTATGGCTACACCTTC
TRBV18	TRBJ2-1	.	TRBD2	CASSPISGSRYEQFF	TGTGCCAGCTCACCTATTAGCGGGAGTCGGTATGAGCAGTTCTTC
TRBV6-5	TRBJ2-7	.	.	CAIRRGEGYEQYF	TGTGCCATTAGGAGGGGAGAGGGCTACGAGCAGTACTTC
TRBV7-9	TRBJ2-4	few	.	CASSAGTQKNIQYF	TGTGCCAGCAGCGCCGGGACACAGAAAAACATTCAGTACTTC
TRBV15	TRBJ1-1	few	.	CATSSSFTEAFF	TGTGCCACCAGTAGTTCGTTTACTGAAGCTTTCTTT